Listed below are T cell receptor beta chains from one sample, sequenced in a study of regulatory T cells in long-lasting Graves disease. TCRdb itself ran the multiplex PCR reads through MiXCR, one entry per CDR3 protein. This table holds roughly 500,000 distinct CDR3 sequences, approximately 15% found once. The same sample was also studied in work on T cells in Graves' hyperthyroidism and ophthalmopathy.

The sample in question was peripheral blood mononuclear cells (PBMCs), obtained at new diagnosis, from a patient treated with antithyroid drugs. Source of these receptors: a man aged 25 to 40 with Graves disease. The conserved cysteine and the conserved F or W are not part of the CDR3 here.

>12|NA|TRBV6-4
ASSDSILGGEQF
>11|TRBJ1-2|TRBV5-1
ASSRDRALGYT
>15|TRBJ2-7|TRBV7-9
ASSFPRDITPVHEQY
>13|TRBJ2-4|TRBV19
ASSIDILAKNIQY
>11|TRBJ1-2|TRBV29-1
SVVSPGGYGYT
>13|TRBJ1-3|TRBV2
ASRPGAASGNTIY
>12|TRBJ1-3|TRBV10-3
AIMVGGTGNTIY
>14|TRBJ2-3|TRBV20-1
SALSRTSGPTDTQY
>10|TRBJ1-4|TRBV29-1
SVARSNEKLF
>11|TRBJ1-5|TRBV24-1
ATSEDNYQPQH
>11|TRBJ2-3|TRBV12-3/TRBV12-4
ASRPLRGDTQY
>14|TRBJ1-2|TRBV20-1
SARERLGQGGYGYT
>12|TRBJ2-3|TRBV5-4
ASSFRSGEDTQY
>10|TRBJ1-1|TRBV12-3/TRBV12-4
ATAEQGTEAF
>15|TRBJ1-4|TRBV19
ASRTAGIPPPNEKLF
>15|TRBJ1-5|TRBV2
ASSEQWGSGPRQPQH
>12|TRBJ2-3|TRBV2
ASSEEGIPDTQY
>12|TRBJ2-6|TRBV2
ASSEEVGANVLT
>13|TRBJ1-1|TRBV20-1
SASSGAGGNTEAF
>14|TRBJ2-1|TRBV5-1
ASSPGHLAAGNEQF
>12|TRBJ2-7|TRBV13
ASSGGGRGYEQY
>14|TRBJ2-3|TRBV9
ASSLEASGSTDTQY
>13|TRBJ2-7|TRBV3-1
ASSRRPIGSYEQY
>9|NA|TRBV20-1
SARGWYEQY
>14|TRBJ1-6|TRBV7-9
ASSLGTGTANSPLH
>13|TRBJ1-4|TRBV19
ASSNRDRGDEKLF
>12|TRBJ2-7|TRBV19
ASSIATGSYEQY
>14|TRBJ1-2|TRBV9
ASSLGQGLGRYGYT
>9|TRBJ2-7|TRBV7-2
ASSLFYEQY
>14|TRBJ1-5|TRBV19
ASQKTAKQTGQPQH
>12|TRBJ2-3|TRBV19
ASSVYYREDTQY
>11|TRBJ2-1|TRBV12-3/TRBV12-4
ASSSSGINEQF
>11|TRBJ2-7|TRBV4-1
ASSSRQGDEQY
>16|TRBJ2-7|TRBV3-1
ASSAAGTSGSMTYEQY
>12|TRBJ2-2|TRBV7-9
ASSPEAGDGELF
>13|TRBJ2-4|TRBV19
ASSIGQTGRDIQY
>13|TRBJ2-1|TRBV5-1
ASRFGQGPYNEQF
>12|TRBJ1-2|TRBV2
ASRRLIANYGYT
>13|TRBJ2-5|TRBV5-1
ASSRLGGGQETQY
>12|TRBJ2-5|TRBV3-1
ASSHGTSGETQY
>12|TRBJ2-6|TRBV20-1
SAQLATGANVLT
>12|TRBJ2-1|TRBV3-1
ASSHASGGREQF
>12|TRBJ1-2|TRBV19
ASSATGPGDGYT
>10|TRBJ1-1|TRBV29-1
IVGRGRAEAF
>11|TRBJ2-3|TRBV7-2
ASSRGRLDTQY
>13|TRBJ2-5|TRBV19
ASRTSGGTKETQY
>13|TRBJ2-1|TRBV30
AWNDPGTGFSEQF
>13|TRBJ2-1|TRBV5-5
ASSLTGTAENEQF
>13|TRBJ1-4|TRBV19
ASSIFGQGREKLF
>11|TRBJ2-2|TRBV12-3/TRBV12-4
ASSESSTGELF
>12|TRBJ1-4|TRBV19
ASRDGATNEKLF
>12|TRBJ1-3|TRBV5-5
ASRPQGSGNTIY
>12|TRBJ2-7|TRBV7-2
ASSWDSTMGEQY
>10|TRBJ2-4|TRBV19
ASSPQGYIQY
>11|TRBJ2-7|TRBV10-3
AIKGTGSYEQY